This TCR beta chain was identified in a study of regulatory T cells in long-lasting Graves disease. Stated time point: newly diagnosed GD, antithyroid drugs for less than 3 months. The TCR library was prepared using RNA isolated from PBMCs. Diagnosing Graves' disease relied on the American Thyroid Association guidelines. Researchers made TCR beta libraries by using iRepertoire HTBI primers and running Arm-PCR on CDR3 regions. TCRdb passed the multiplex PCR reads through MiXCR, listing each CDR3 protein once. The table shows some 220,000 distinct CDR3 sequences, with about 19% occurring only once. This clonotype was counted ten times or more. These data were likewise used in another study, on T cells in Graves' hyperthyroidism and ophthalmopathy. That source notes: Expanded thyroid clonotypes (above 0.001) were mostly also found in blood.

Sequenced here: peripheral blood mononuclear cells (PBMCs), sampled at new diagnosis, from a patient treated with antithyroid drugs. This receptor was obtained from a woman in her 30s with Graves disease.

This CDR3 is CASSGLTDSPATNEKLFF. In nucleotides, the CDR3 is TGTGCCAGCAGTGGCCTGACGGATTCCCCTGCAACTAATGAAAAACTGTTTTTT. The chain has TRBV2 and TRBJ1-4; D remains unclear. V lost 4 bases to trimming and J lost 0 bases, with 18 bases between them. The CDR3 extends over 18 amino acids. The germline CDR1 and CDR2 sequences are SNHLY and FYNNEI.